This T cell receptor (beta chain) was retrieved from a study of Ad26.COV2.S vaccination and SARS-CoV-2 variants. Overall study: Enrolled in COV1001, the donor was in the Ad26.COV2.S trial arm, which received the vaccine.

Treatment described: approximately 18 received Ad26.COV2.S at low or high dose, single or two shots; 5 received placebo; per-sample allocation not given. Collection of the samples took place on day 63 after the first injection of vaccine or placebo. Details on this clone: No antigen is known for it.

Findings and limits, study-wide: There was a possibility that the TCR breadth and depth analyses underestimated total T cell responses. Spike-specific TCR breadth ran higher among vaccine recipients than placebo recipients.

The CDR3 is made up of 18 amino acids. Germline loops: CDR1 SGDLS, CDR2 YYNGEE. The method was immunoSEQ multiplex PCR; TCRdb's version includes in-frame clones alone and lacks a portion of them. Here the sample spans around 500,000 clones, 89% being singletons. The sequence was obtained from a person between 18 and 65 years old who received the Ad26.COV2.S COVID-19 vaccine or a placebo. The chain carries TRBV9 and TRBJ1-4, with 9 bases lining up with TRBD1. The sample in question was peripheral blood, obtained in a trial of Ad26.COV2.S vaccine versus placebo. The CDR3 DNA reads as TGTGTCACCAGGCTCCCCGGACAGGGGAACCCAGCTCGGGAAAAACTGTTTTTT. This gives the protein CVTRLPGQGNPAREKLFF.